The source of this T cell receptor beta chain is a study of technical replicates of blood from a few donors. Assay: immunoSEQ multiplex PCR; the TCRdb copy retains only in-frame clones and omits some. The table includes approximately 79,000 clones, around 97% detected once. This CDR3 has 13 residues. Germline values: CDR1 SGHRS, CDR2 YFSETQ. Regarding this clone: Sequence at one end of the junction differs from germline and may be a read error. Other DNA sequences in the same sample also yield this CDR3.

The sequence came from a human donor in good health. Specimen: T cells isolated from PBMCs. This sequence joins TRBV5-1 and TRBJ2-7, with a possible D match to TRBD1 (5 bases). Here the CDR3 DNA reads TGCGCTAGCAGTCCGGACATCTCCTACGAGCAGTACTTC. It codes for CASSPDISYEQYF.